Below are 24 T cell receptor beta chains sequenced from a single sample in a study of brain metastases from non-small cell lung cancer. Only in-frame clones appear in the TCRdb table, and some are missing; sequencing was by immunoSEQ multiplex PCR. The top ten hold around 7.4% of the sample, which has roughly 6,200 clones, roughly 80% seen once. The sequencing sample was made of primary lung tumor tissue. The source of these receptors is a donor at least 40 years old with non-small cell lung cancer.

This clone is a singleton in its sample. The V gene is TRBV3-1 (or the pseudogene TRBV3-2), the J gene TRBJ2-3; TRBD2 aligns across 7 bases. Per the germline V gene, CDR1 is LGHDT and CDR2 is YNNKEL (reference sequence). CDR3 length equals 17 residues. The V gene end was trimmed by 5 bases and the J gene end by 2 bases; junction bases not matched to a gene: 13. CDR3 region: CASSAYPWRESTDTQYF. The CDR3 nucleotides read TGTGCCAGCAGCGCCTACCCCTGGCGGGAGTCCACAGATACGCAGTATTTT.

V is TRBV4-2 and J is TRBJ2-7; D may match TRBD1 or TRBD2 (5 bases each). Germline CDR1 LGHNA, CDR2 YNFKEQ. The CDR3 spans 14 residues. V was shortened by 5 bases and J by 3 bases, with 14 bases between the two germline ends. Here the CDR3 DNA reads TGTGCCAGCAGCTCCCGGGACGGCGTCTACGAGCAGTACTTC. Translation: CASSSRDGVYEQYF.

The V call is TRBV2, the J call TRBJ2-1; D possibly corresponds to TRBD2 (6 bases). The CDR3 runs 13 residues. Germline V gene sequence: CDR1 SNHLY, CDR2 FYNNEI. V lost 7 bases to trimming and J lost 6 bases, with 13 bases between them. CDR3 in amino acids: CASIYGEVNEQFF. CDR3 nucleotide sequence: TGTGCCAGCATTTACGGGGAGGTCAATGAGCAGTTCTTC.

This rearrangement joins TRBV3-1 (or the pseudogene TRBV3-2) to TRBJ1-4; D uncertain. This CDR3 region has 12 residues. V was cut by 8 bases and J by 10 bases, with 14 bases left in between. The germline V gene has CDR1 LGHDT and CDR2 YNNKEL (reference sequence). In nucleotides, the CDR3 is TGTGCCAGCGCCAAAGAGGGTAGAAAACTGTTTTTT. Its protein product is CASAKEGRKLFF.

This clone has just one count. The J gene is TRBJ2-7, the V gene TRBV9, with D hard to call. Trimming cost V 4 bases and J 1 base, with 18 bases left between them. From germline, CDR1 is SGDLS and CDR2 YYNGEE. This CDR3 contains 16 residues. DNA for the CDR3: TGTGCCAGCAGCCTCTCCTCAAAGACGCTTTCCTACGAGCAGTACTTC. This gives the protein CASSLSSKTLSYEQYF.

This clone was found once. The chain is built from TRBV5-4 and TRBJ1-1; weak D call: TRBD1 (5 bases). The V end lost 2 bases, the J end lost 1 base, and 18 bases lay between the germline ends. CDR1 SGHNT and CDR2 YYREEE come from the germline V gene (reference sequence). The CDR3 contains 17 residues. The CDR3 here is CASSLNQGSGGNTEAFF. In nucleotides, the CDR3 is TGTGCCAGCAGCTTAAACCAAGGGAGTGGGGGGAACACTGAAGCTTTCTTT.

The V and J genes are TRBV9 and TRBJ1-6; D ambiguous. Between the trimmed V and J ends, which lost 0 bases and 8 bases, there was a span of 9 bases. Germline CDR1 is SGDLS and CDR2 is YYNGEE. This CDR3 is 14 amino acids long. The CDR3 protein is CASSVGGFDSPLHF. As DNA, the CDR3 is TGTGCCAGCAGCGTAGGAGGGTTCGATTCACCCCTCCACTTT. The complete variable domain, with remaining parts taken from reference TRBV9 and TRBJ1-6, reads DSGVTQTPKHLITATGQRVTLRCSPRSGDLSVYWYQQSLDQGLQFLIQYYNGEERAKGNILERFSAQQFPDLHSELNLSSLELGDSALYFCASSVGGFDSPLHFGNGTRLTVT.

On this clone itself: This specimen includes other DNA sequences encoding the same CDR3. The rearrangement uses TRBV7-9 and TRBJ2-7; D gene uncertain. Between the trimmed V and J ends, which lost 2 bases and 0 bases, there was a span of 5 bases. This CDR3 contains 13 residues. Per the germline V gene, CDR1 is SEHNR and CDR2 is FQNEAQ (reference sequence). The CDR3 spells CASSLPGSYEQYF. CDR3 in DNA: TGTGCCAGCAGCTTACCGGGCTCCTACGAGCAGTACTTC.

The chain has TRBV10-2 and TRBJ1-2; no definite D call. CDR1 and CDR2 (germline): WSHSY, SAAADI. This CDR3 has 13 residues. V gave up 0 bases and J gave up 8 bases, with 10 bases separating them. CDR3 loop: CASSESHIGGYTF. The DNA of the CDR3 is TGCGCCAGCAGTGAGTCCCACATCGGCGGCTACACCTTC.

The chain employs TRBV6-2 or TRBV6-3 and TRBJ2-3; possibly TRBD1 or TRBD2 for D (5 bases each). This CDR3 spans 14 amino acids. The germline V gene encodes CDR1 MNHEY and CDR2 SVGEGT. The V and J ends lost 2 bases and 9 bases respectively, with 15 bases between them. CDR3 nucleotide sequence: TGTGCCAGCAGTTACCTCGGGGACCCTTTGACGCAGTATTTT. Its protein is CASSYLGDPLTQYF.

This clone occurred once. V gene TRBV9 combines with J gene TRBJ1-1; TRBD1 might be the D (6 bases). Trimming left V 3 bases short and J 2 bases short, with 14 bases between. The CDR3 extends over 15 amino acids. Looked up from germline, CDR1 is SGDLS and CDR2 is YYNGEE. The CDR3 here is CASSALGGVNTEAFF. The CDR3 DNA is TGTGCCAGCAGCGCCCTTGGGGGCGTAAACACTGAAGCTTTCTTT.

V gene TRBV14 combines with J gene TRBJ1-1; D is uncertain. Trimming left V 2 bases short and J 4 bases short, with 8 bases between. This CDR3 region has 13 residues. Germline V gene data show CDR1 as SGHDN and CDR2 as FVKESK. Written as DNA, the CDR3 is TGTGCCAGCAGCCAAAAACTTCCCACTGAAGCTTTCTTT. Amino acid sequence: CASSQKLPTEAFF.

This clone was observed a single time. This chain uses TRBV24-1 with TRBJ1-2; TRBD1 might be the D (6 bases). There are 13 residues in the CDR3. V gave up 3 bases and J gave up 11 bases, with 15 bases separating them. CDR1 KGHDR and CDR2 SFDVKD come from the germline V gene. CDR3 coding DNA: TGTGCCACCAGTGATGAGGGGACATTAATATACACCTTC. It codes for CATSDEGTLIYTF.

A note on this clone: A single base separates this from a much larger clone, so it may be a read error. The V and J genes are TRBV29-1 and TRBJ2-7; 7 bases are a match to TRBD1. Germline-derived CDR1 and CDR2 are SQVTM and ANQGSEA. Trimming removed 3 bases from V and 0 bases from J; junction bases left unmatched: 5. The CDR3 is made up of 14 amino acids. For the CDR3, the DNA is TGCAGCGTTGACCAGACAGGGAACTCCTACGAGCAGTACTTC. Residues: CSVDQTGNSYEQYF.

For the CDR3, the DNA is TGCAGCGTTGAAATTACAGGGGGTTACACTGAAGCTTTCTTT. Translated: CSVEITGGYTEAFF. The V call is TRBV29-1, the J call TRBJ1-1; 8 bases map to TRBD1. The germline gives CDR1 SQVTM, CDR2 ANQGSEA. J gave up 3 bases and V 2 bases, and 5 bases lay outside the gene matches. CDR3 length: 14 amino acids.

The chain uses TRBV19 and TRBJ2-3; D not certain. The germline V and J ends were trimmed by 0 bases and 7 bases, with 11 bases remaining between them. This CDR3 is 14 amino acids long. From germline, CDR1 is LNHDA and CDR2 SQIVND (reference sequence). The CDR3 reads CASSIDFSRHTQYF. The CDR3, as DNA: TGTGCCAGTAGTATAGACTTCTCGCGGCATACGCAGTATTTT.

In its sample, this clone was seen once. This chain connects TRBV29-1 to TRBJ2-5; 9 nucleotides line up with TRBD2. V lost 4 bases and J lost 7; bases outside the gene matches: 7. CDR1 is SQVTM and CDR2 is ANQGSEA in the germline V gene. The CDR3 loop spans 13 amino acids. CDR3 DNA: TGCAGCGTTGTGCGGGAGGGGGTAGGGACCCAGTACTTC. Its protein is CSVVREGVGTQYF.

Here the CDR3 reads CASSLYQETQYF. The CDR3 bases are TGTGCCAGCTCACTGTACCAAGAGACCCAGTACTTC. J is TRBJ2-5 and V is TRBV18; D is uncertain. This CDR3 is 12 amino acids long. Trimming stripped 4 bases from V and 0 bases from J, with 3 bases between. The germline gives CDR1 KGHSH, CDR2 LQKENI. Full variable domain (missing parts from reference TRBV18 and TRBJ2-5): NAGVMQNPRHLVRRRGQEARLRCSPMKGHSHVYWYRQLPEEGLKFMVYLQKENIIDESGMPKERFSAEFPKEGPSILRIQQVVRGDSAAYFCASSLYQETQYFGPGTRLLVL.

Points on this clone: Relative to the germline gene, one junction end is altered; a read error may explain this. The chain has TRBV6-5 and TRBJ2-3; D gene uncertain. CDR1 MNHEY and CDR2 SVGAGI come from the germline V gene. This CDR3 is 13 amino acids long. CDR3 DNA: TGTGCCAGTAGTTATCGGGTAGGGGATACGCAGTATTTT. This encodes CASSYRVGDTQYF.

The V call is TRBV19, the J call TRBJ2-7, with a possible D match to TRBD2 (6 bases). The V end was cut by 7 bases, the J end by 4 bases, with 14 bases between. Per germline, CDR1 LNHDA and CDR2 SQIVND (reference sequence). The CDR3 has 13 amino acids. CDR3 nucleotides: TGTGCCAGTAAAGGGCTAGCGCCATACGAGCAGTACTTC. Its translation: CASKGLAPYEQYF. The complete variable domain, with remaining parts taken from reference TRBV19 and TRBJ2-7, reads DGGITQSPKYLFRKEGQNVTLSCEQNLNHDAMYWYRQDPGQGLRLIYYSQIVNDFQKGDIAEGYSVSREKKESFPLTVTSAQKNPTAFYLCASKGLAPYEQYFGPGTRLTVT.

The chain joins TRBV6-5 to TRBJ1-5; TRBD1 matches 7 bases. This CDR3 contains 14 residues. With 4 bases clipped from V and 6 bases from J, the junction kept 6 bases outside the gene matches. The germline CDR1 and CDR2 sequences are MNHEY and SVGAGI. The CDR3 reads CASSSGQDGQPQHF. Written as DNA, the CDR3 is TGTGCCAGCAGTTCCGGACAGGACGGTCAGCCCCAGCATTTT.

This sequence joins TRBV6-6 and TRBJ2-1; D perhaps matches TRBD1 (6 bases). CDR3 length: 13 residues. Per germline, CDR1 MNHNY and CDR2 SVGAGI (reference sequence). Trimming cost V 6 bases and J 10 bases, with 16 bases left between them. The chain's CDR3 is CASRPRRDREQFF. Here the CDR3 DNA reads TGTGCCAGCAGACCCCGGAGAGACAGGGAGCAGTTCTTC.

This chain joins TRBV19 and TRBJ1-1; possible D gene TRBD1, 6 bases. The CDR3 extends over 12 amino acids. V lost 7 bases and J 4 bases, leaving 10 bases between the germline ends. Germline CDR1 and CDR2: LNHDA and SQIVND (reference sequence). CDR3 bases: TGTGCCAGTAACGTCAGGGGCACTGAAGCTTTCTTT. This encodes CASNVRGTEAFF.

J is TRBJ1-1 and V is TRBV5-1; 7 bases are a match to TRBD1. V was pared by 4 bases and J by 4 bases, with 10 bases of the junction left unmatched. The CDR3 covers 15 residues. Germline CDR1 is SGHRS and CDR2 is YFSETQ. The CDR3 bases are TGCGCCAGCAGCAAAAAAGACAGGGTGGGCACTGAAGCTTTCTTT. Translated, it gives CASSKKDRVGTEAFF.